The source of this T cell receptor (beta chain) is a study of T-cell reconstitution after alpha-beta-depleted transplantation in children. Study findings and constraints: At one year after transplant, newly produced T cells mostly accounted for T-cell counts and diversity. Reports say that about two months after transplant, the alpha-beta T cells came out of several hundred graft clones that had expanded. Some patients showed high day-60 TCRbeta diversity, which derived from surviving recipient T cells and thymic progenitors.

This clonotype was seen a handful of times. Antigen: not known. Molecular barcoding with unique molecular identifiers was used for the TCRbeta library. TCRdb reprocessed the PCR reads with MiXCR, giving one entry per CDR3 protein. The sample holds 250,000 to 400,000 distinct CDR3 sequences, approximately 20% seen once. This CDR3 contains 15 residues. CDR1 MDHEN and CDR2 SYDVKM come from the germline V gene. V was clipped by 4 bases and J by 8 bases, with 20 bases between them. Specimen: PBMCs, mostly from graft donor cells, collected 180 days after TCRalphabeta/CD19-depleted stem cell transplant. This sequence originates from a male patient between 10 and 17 years old who had a stem cell transplant for acute lymphoblastic leukemia, so the T cells may come from the graft donor. This chain connects TRBV28 to TRBJ1-2; possible D gene TRBD1, 5 bases. CDR3 loop: CASSSTSTASFGYTF. The CDR3 nucleotides read TGTGCCAGCAGTTCGACTTCGACAGCCTCCTTCGGCTACACCTTC.